This TCR beta chain appears in the sequencing data of a study of cytomegalovirus exposure and HLA in healthy donors. Overall study results and limits: Later on, an analysis found that several of the most significant clusters appeared to be linked to common viral pathogens, which included parvovirus B19. Most CMV-associated TCR beta chains appeared HLA-restricted in a later analysis. TCR sequences were mostly rare, though some public TCRs occurred in many donors.

Among the donors, all were healthy bone marrow donors. With 60 Vbeta and 13 Jbeta primers, the PCR was carried out. TCRdb keeps only in-frame clones here, not all; method: immunoSEQ multiplex PCR. Of some 77,000 clones listed, about 80% are singletons. Deletions cut 5 bases from V and 0 bases from J, with 14 bases between. The CDR3 consists of 16 residues. Germline loops: CDR1 SGHTA, CDR2 FQGNSA. Concerning this clone itself: Antigen: not known.

The TCR sequence derives from a man aged 50 to 60 in good health and CMV-seropositive. The chain couples TRBV7-2 to TRBJ1-3; unclear D gene. The sample comprised PBMCs. DNA of the CDR3: TGTGCCAGCAGCCGAGAGACACCGTACTCTGGAAACACCATATATTTT. It translates to CASSRETPYSGNTIYF.